This TCR beta chain was sequenced for a study of coeliac disease. Whole-study results and caveats: Lamina propria and intraepithelial cell fractions may contain each other's cells. The authors judged this method unsuitable for unbiased gliadin-specific T cell detection.

To note about this clone: Its antigen is unknown.

Germline V lookup: CDR1 SGHTA, CDR2 FQGNSA. With V trimmed by 7 bases and J by 3 bases, 7 bases remained unmatched. The CDR3 covers 15 residues. Clones were sequenced by immunoSEQ multiplex PCR, and TCRdb holds only the in-frame ones, with some missing. The data contain about 390 clones, around 82% of them singletons. The rearrangement links TRBV7-2 to TRBJ2-3; 10 bases line up with TRBD2. This sequence originates from a human donor without celiac disease. Sequencing was carried out using intraepithelial lymphocytes from the gut. Here the CDR3 DNA reads TGTGCCAGCACCCTTCTAGCGGGAGTGACAGATACGCAGTATTTT. This sequence encodes CASTLLAGVTDTQYF.